What follows are 10 T cell receptor beta chains derived from one specimen sequenced in a study of T cell responses to AZD1222 COVID-19 vaccine. Produced via immunoSEQ multiplex PCR; TCRdb's table is partial and in-frame only. The sample has 90,000 to 95,000 clones; approximately 91% are singletons. This specimen was peripheral blood, taken on day 0 of AZD1222 vaccination. The receptor source for this set is an adult in good health.

The sample holds a few counts of this clone. The genes are TRBV6-5 and TRBJ2-7; D not resolved. The CDR3 consists of 14 residues. Trimming removed 2 bases from V and 0 bases from J, with 8 bases in between. Germline assignment: CDR1 MNHEY and CDR2 SVGAGI. CDR3 sequence (DNA): TGTGCCAGCAGTTACAACGTTGGCTCCTACGAGCAGTACTTC. This gives the protein CASSYNVGSYEQYF.

J is TRBJ2-2 and V is TRBV6-5; D remains ambiguous. CDR1 is MNHEY and CDR2 is SVGAGI in the germline V gene. V was shortened by 3 bases and J by 1 base, with 9 bases between the two germline ends. This CDR3 is built from 15 residues. CDR3 region: CASSYYSRNTGELFF. The CDR3 DNA reads as TGTGCCAGCAGTTATTACAGTAGGAACACCGGGGAGCTGTTTTTT.

This chain joins TRBV30 and TRBJ1-2; TRBD1 is a possible D gene (5 bases). The CDR3 consists of 13 residues. Germline assignment: CDR1 GTSNPN and CDR2 SVGIG (reference sequence). V was clipped by 7 bases and J by 2 bases, with 14 bases between them. The CDR3 protein is CASDTTWNYGYTF. DNA for the CDR3: TGTGCCTCGGACACCACTTGGAACTATGGCTACACCTTC.

CDR3 nucleotide sequence: TGTGCCAGCAGTTTAGGGACAGGGTTTCATGAGCAGTTCTTC. It specifies CASSLGTGFHEQFF. The chain carries TRBV27 and TRBJ2-1; 9 nucleotides match TRBD1. The length of the CDR3 is 14 residues. The V gene's germline CDR1 is MNHEY and CDR2 SMNVEV (reference sequence). V was clipped by 2 bases and J by 8 bases; unmatched bases: 4.

This rearrangement joins TRBV2 to TRBJ1-4, with D possibly TRBD1 on 5 matching bases. The CDR3 contains 14 residues. The V and J ends lost 2 bases and 7 bases respectively, with 11 bases between them. Germline V lookup: CDR1 SNHLY, CDR2 FYNNEI. As DNA, the CDR3 is TGTGCCAGCAGTGAATTACAGGCCTCTGAAAAACTGTTTTTT. It encodes CASSELQASEKLFF.

J is TRBJ1-2 and V is TRBV7-3, with 9 bases aligning to TRBD1. This CDR3 region has 13 residues. The V gene's germline CDR1 is SGHTA and CDR2 FQGTGA. V shed 3 bases, J shed 4 bases, and the junction held 0 bases outside the gene matches. DNA of the CDR3: TGTGCCAGCAGCTTGGGACAGGGCTATGGCTACACCTTC. Translation gives CASSLGQGYGYTF.

This clone has just one count. The chain recombines TRBV5-1 with TRBJ2-7; D is uncertain. V lost 3 bases, J lost 2 bases, and 6 bases lay in between. CDR1 and CDR2 (germline): SGHRS, YFSETQ. The CDR3 length is 12 residues. The CDR3 region is CASSSPAYEQYF. CDR3 DNA: TGCGCCAGCAGCTCCCCAGCCTACGAGCAGTACTTC.

The CDR3, as DNA: TGTGCCAGTAGTATTGGGACAGTCACCGGGGAGCTGTTTTTT. This codes for CASSIGTVTGELFF. The chain uses TRBV19 and TRBJ2-2, with 7 bases fitting TRBD1. The CDR3 runs to 14 residues. V dropped 3 bases and J dropped 4; count of bases not matched to a gene: 2. Germline CDR1 reads LNHDA; CDR2 reads SQIVND (reference sequence).

This chain joins TRBV18 and TRBJ1-2, with D perhaps matching TRBD1 (5 bases). V shed 2 bases and J shed 4 bases, with 14 bases lying between them. Germline-derived CDR1 and CDR2 are KGHSH and LQKENI. This CDR3 is built from 15 residues. The CDR3 region has the DNA TGTGCCAGCTCACCAAGCAGGGTTGAAGTCTATGGCTACACCTTC. The encoded protein is CASSPSRVEVYGYTF.

The chain links TRBV6-2 or TRBV6-3 to TRBJ2-7; possibly TRBD1 or TRBD2 for D (5 bases each). Trimming cost V 5 bases and J 11 bases, with 22 bases left between them. This CDR3 has 14 amino acids. Looked up from germline, CDR1 is MNHEY and CDR2 is SVGEGT. The CDR3 bases are TGTGCCAGCAGTCAGACCGGGACCCTTAACCCGAAGTACTTC. This gives the protein CASSQTGTLNPKYF.